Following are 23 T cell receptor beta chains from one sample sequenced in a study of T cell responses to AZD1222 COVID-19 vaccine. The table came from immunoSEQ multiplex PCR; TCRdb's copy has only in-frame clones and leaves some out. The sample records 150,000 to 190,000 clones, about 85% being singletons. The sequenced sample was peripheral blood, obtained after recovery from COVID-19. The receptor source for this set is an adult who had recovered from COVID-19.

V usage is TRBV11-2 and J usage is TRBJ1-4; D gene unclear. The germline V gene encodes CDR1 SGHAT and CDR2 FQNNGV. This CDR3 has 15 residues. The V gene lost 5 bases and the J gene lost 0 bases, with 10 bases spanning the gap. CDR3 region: CASSPRAATNEKLFF. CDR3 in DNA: TGTGCCAGCAGCCCTAGGGCAGCAACTAATGAAAAACTGTTTTTT.

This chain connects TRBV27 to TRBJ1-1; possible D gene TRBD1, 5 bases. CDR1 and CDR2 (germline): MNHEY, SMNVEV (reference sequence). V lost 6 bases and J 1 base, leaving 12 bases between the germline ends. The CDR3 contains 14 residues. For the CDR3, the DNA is TGTGCCAGCAGATTAAGTGGGGGGAACACTGAAGCTTTCTTT. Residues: CASRLSGGNTEAFF.

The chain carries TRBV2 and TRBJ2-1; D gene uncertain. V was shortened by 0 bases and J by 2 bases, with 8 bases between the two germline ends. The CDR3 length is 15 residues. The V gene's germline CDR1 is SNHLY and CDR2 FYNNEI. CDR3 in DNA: TGTGCCAGCAGTGAAGCGCCATTAGCCTACAATGAGCAGTTCTTC. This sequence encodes CASSEAPLAYNEQFF. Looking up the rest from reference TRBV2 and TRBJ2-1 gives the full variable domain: EPEVTQTPSHQVTQMGQEVILRCVPISNHLYFYWYRQILGQKVEFLVSFYNNEISEKSEIFDDQFSVERPDGSNFTLKIRSTKLEDSAMYFCASSEAPLAYNEQFFGPGTRLTVL.

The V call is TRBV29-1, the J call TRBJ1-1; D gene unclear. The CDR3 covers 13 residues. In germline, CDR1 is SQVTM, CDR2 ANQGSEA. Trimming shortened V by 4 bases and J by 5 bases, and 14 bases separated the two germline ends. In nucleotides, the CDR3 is TGCAGCGTTGTAAGTAAGATTGGGACTGAAGCTTTCTTT. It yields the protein CSVVSKIGTEAFF.

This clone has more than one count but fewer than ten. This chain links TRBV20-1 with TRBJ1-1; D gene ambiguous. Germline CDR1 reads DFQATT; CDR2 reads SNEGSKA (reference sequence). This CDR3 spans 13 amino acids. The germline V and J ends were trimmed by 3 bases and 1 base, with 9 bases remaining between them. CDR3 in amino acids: CSASSGWNTEAFF. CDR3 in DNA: TGCAGTGCTAGTTCTGGCTGGAACACTGAAGCTTTCTTT.

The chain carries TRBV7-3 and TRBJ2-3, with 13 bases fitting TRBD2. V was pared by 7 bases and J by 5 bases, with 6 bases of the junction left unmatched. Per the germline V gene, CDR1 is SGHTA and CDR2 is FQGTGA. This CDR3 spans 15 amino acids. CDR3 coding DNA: TGTGCCAGCACACTAGCGGGGGGGAAGATAGATACGCAGTATTTT. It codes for CASTLAGGKIDTQYF.

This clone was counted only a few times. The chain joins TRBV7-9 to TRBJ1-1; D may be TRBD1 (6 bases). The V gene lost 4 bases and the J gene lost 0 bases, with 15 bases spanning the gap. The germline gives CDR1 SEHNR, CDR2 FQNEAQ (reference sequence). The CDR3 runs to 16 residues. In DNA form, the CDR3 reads TGTGCCAGCAGCTCTCCGACAGGCGCCCTGAACACTGAAGCTTTCTTT. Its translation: CASSSPTGALNTEAFF.

CDR3 nucleotide sequence: TGTGCCAGCAGTTTAGGGGCGGCTTCCTACAATGAGCAGTTCTTC. This encodes CASSLGAASYNEQFF. This rearrangement joins TRBV28 to TRBJ2-1; D perhaps matches TRBD1 (5 bases). The germline V gene encodes CDR1 MDHEN and CDR2 SYDVKM. Trimming left V 2 bases short and J 1 base short, with 9 bases between. CDR3 length equals 15 residues.

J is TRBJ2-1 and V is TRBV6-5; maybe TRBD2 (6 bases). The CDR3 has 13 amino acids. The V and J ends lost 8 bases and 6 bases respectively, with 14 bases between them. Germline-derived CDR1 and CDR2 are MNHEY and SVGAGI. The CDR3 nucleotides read TGTGCCAGCTCGGGGGTGGGGCGCAATGAGCAGTTCTTC. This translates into CASSGVGRNEQFF.

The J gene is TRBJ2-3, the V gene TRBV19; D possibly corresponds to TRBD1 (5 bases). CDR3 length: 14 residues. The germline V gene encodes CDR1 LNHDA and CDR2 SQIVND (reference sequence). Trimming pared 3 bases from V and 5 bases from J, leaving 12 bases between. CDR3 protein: CASSISQGVDTQYF. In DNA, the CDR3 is TGTGCCAGTAGTATCTCCCAGGGTGTAGATACGCAGTATTTT.

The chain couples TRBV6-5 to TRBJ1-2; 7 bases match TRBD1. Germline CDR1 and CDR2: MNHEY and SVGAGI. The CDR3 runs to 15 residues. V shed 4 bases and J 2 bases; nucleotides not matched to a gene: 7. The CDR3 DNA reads TGTGCCAGCAGTTCCCAACCGACAGGGAACTATGGCTACACCTTC. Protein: CASSSQPTGNYGYTF.

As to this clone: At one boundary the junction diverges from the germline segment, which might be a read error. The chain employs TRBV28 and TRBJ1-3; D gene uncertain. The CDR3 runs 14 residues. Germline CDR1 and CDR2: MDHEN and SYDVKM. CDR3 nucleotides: TGTGCCAGCATTTTATCCGGGGCTGGAAACACCATATATTTT. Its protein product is CASILSGAGNTIYF. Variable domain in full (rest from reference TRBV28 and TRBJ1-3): DVKVTQSSRYLVKRTGEKVFLECVQDMDHENMFWYRQDPGLGLRLIYFSYDVKMKEKGDIPEGYSVSREKKERFSLILESASTNQTSMYLCASILSGAGNTIYFGEGSWLTVV.

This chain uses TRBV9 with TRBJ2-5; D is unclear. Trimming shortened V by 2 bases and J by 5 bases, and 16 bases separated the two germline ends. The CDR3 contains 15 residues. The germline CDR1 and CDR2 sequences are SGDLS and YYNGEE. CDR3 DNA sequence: TGTGCCAGCAGCGTTTCTAGTTCCCTTTTGGAGACCCAGTACTTC. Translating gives CASSVSSSLLETQYF.

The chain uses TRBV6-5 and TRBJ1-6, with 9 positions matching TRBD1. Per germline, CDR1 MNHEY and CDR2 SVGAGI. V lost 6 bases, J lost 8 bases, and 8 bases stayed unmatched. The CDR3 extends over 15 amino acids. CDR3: CASSKRDRVDSPLHF. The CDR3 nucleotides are TGTGCCAGCAGCAAGCGGGACAGGGTGGATTCACCCCTCCACTTT.

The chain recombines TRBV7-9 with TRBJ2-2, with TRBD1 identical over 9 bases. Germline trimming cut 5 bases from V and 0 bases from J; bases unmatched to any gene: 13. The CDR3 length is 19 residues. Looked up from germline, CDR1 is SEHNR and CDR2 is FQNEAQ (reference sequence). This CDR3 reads CASSKPGQGIPANTGELFF. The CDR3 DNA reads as TGTGCCAGCAGCAAACCGGGACAGGGCATCCCGGCGAACACCGGGGAGCTGTTTTTT.

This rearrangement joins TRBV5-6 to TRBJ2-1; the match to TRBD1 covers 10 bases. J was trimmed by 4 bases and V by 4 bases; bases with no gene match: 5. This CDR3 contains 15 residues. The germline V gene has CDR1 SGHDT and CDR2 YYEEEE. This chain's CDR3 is CASSPGQGLYNEQFF. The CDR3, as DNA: TGTGCCAGCAGCCCGGGACAGGGGTTGTACAATGAGCAGTTCTTC.

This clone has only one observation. The CDR3 sequence: CASSPKRPVLGTEAFF. Written as DNA, the CDR3 is TGTGCCAGCTCCCCAAAAAGGCCCGTTTTGGGCACTGAAGCTTTCTTT. This chain links TRBV27 with TRBJ1-1, with no clear D. CDR3 size: 16 residues. Trimming left V 8 bases short and J 4 bases short, with 23 bases between. CDR1 and CDR2 (germline): MNHEY, SMNVEV (reference sequence).

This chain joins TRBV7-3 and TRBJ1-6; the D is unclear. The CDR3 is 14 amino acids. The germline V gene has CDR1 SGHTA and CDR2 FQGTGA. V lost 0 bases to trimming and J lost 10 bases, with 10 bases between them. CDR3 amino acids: CASSLTLVDSPLHF. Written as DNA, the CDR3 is TGTGCCAGCAGCTTAACCCTGGTTGACTCACCCCTCCACTTT.

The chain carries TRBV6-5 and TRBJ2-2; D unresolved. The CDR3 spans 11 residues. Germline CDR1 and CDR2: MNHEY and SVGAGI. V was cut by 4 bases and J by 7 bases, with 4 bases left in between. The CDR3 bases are TGTGCCAGCAGTTGGGGCGGGGAGCTGTTTTTT. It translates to CASSWGGELFF.

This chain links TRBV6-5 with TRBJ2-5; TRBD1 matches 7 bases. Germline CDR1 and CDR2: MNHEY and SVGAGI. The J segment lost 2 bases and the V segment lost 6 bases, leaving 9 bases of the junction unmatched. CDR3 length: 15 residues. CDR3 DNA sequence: TGTGCCAGCAGAACGGGACAGCCTATGCAAGAGACCCAGTACTTC. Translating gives CASRTGQPMQETQYF.

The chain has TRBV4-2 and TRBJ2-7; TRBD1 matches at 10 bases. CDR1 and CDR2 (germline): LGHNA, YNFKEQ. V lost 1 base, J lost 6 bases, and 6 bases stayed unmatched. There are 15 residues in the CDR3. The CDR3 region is CASSQAGQGRGEQYF. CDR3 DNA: TGTGCCAGCAGCCAAGCGGGACAGGGGAGAGGCGAGCAGTACTTC.

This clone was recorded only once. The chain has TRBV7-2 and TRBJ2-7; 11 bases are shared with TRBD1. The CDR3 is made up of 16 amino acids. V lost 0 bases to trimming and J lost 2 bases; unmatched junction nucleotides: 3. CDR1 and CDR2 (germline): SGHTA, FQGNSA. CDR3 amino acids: CASSLAGTGGPYEQYF. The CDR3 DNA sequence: TGTGCCAGCAGCTTAGCCGGGACAGGGGGTCCCTACGAGCAGTACTTC.

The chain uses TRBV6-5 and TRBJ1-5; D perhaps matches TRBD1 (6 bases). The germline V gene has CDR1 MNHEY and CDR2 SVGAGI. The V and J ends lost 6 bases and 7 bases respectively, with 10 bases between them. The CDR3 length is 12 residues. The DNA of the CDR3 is TGTGCCAGCAGAACAGGGAAGCAGCCCCAGCATTTT. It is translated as CASRTGKQPQHF.